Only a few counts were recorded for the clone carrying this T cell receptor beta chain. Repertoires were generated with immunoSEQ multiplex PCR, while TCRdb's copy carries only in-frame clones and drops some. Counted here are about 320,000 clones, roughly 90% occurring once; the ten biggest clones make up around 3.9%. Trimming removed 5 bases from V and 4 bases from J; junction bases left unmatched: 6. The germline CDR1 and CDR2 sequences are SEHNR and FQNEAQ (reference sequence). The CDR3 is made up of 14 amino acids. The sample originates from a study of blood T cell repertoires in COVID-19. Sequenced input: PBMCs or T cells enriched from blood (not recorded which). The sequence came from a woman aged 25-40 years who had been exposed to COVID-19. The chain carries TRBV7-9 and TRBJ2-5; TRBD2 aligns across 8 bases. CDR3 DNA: TGTGCCAGCAGCCGGACTAGCTGGGGAGAGACCCAGTACTTC. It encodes CASSRTSWGETQYF.